This T cell receptor (beta chain) was documented in a study of cytomegalovirus exposure and HLA in healthy donors. Study-wide points: Productive rates of about 90% or about 30% were seen for most TCR beta V segments in an earlier analysis.

With 4 bases clipped from V and 2 bases from J, the junction kept 3 bases outside the gene matches. Germline-derived CDR1 and CDR2 are SEHNR and FQNEAQ (reference sequence). The CDR3 runs 15 residues. The PCR ran on 60 Vbeta and 13 Jbeta primers. Sequencing used immunoSEQ multiplex PCR; TCRdb keeps in-frame clones, though not all of them. Altogether more than 100,000 clones are present, over 75% being singletons, with the ten largest covering over 2%. As concerns this clone: Its antigen is not known.

Sequenced input: PBMCs. The sequence was collected from a man in his thirties or forties in good health and CMV-seronegative. This rearrangement joins TRBV7-9 to TRBJ2-5; 11 bases are a match to TRBD2. The chain's CDR3 is CASSSLAGGQETQYF. The DNA for the CDR3 is TGTGCCAGCAGCTCCCTAGCGGGGGGTCAAGAGACCCAGTACTTC.